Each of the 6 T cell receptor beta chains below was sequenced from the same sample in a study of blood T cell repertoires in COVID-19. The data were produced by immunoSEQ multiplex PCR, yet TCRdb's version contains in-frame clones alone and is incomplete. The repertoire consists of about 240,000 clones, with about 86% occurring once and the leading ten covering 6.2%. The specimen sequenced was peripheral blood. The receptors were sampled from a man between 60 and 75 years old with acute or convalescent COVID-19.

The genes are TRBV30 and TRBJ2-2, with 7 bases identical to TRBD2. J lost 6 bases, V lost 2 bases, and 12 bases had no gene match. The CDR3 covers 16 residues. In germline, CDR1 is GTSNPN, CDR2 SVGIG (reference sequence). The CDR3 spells CAWSPGGVDNAGELFF. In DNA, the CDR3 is TGTGCCTGGAGTCCGGGGGGTGTTGATAACGCCGGGGAGCTGTTTTTT.

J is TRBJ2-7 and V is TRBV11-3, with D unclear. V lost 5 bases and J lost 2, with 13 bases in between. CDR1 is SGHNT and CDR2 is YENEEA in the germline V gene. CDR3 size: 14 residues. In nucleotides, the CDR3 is TGTGCCAGCAGCCCATTAGCAGTGGCCTACGAGCAGTACTTC. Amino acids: CASSPLAVAYEQYF.

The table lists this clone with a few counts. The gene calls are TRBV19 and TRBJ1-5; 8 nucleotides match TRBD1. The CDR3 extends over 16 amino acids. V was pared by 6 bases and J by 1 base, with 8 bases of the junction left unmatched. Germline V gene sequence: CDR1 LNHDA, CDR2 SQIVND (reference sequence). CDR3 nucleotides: TGTGCCAGTAGCAAAAACCAGGGGGCGAGCAATCAGCCCCAGCATTTT. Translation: CASSKNQGASNQPQHF. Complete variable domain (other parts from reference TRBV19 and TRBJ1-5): DGGITQSPKYLFRKEGQNVTLSCEQNLNHDAMYWYRQDPGQGLRLIYYSQIVNDFQKGDIAEGYSVSREKKESFPLTVTSAQKNPTAFYLCASSKNQGASNQPQHFGDGTRLSIL.

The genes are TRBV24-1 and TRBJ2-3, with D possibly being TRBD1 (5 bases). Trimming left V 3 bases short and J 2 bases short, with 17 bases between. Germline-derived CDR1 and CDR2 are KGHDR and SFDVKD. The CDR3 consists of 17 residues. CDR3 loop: CATSDPLQEKDTDTQYF. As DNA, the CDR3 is TGTGCCACCAGTGATCCTTTACAGGAGAAAGACACAGATACGCAGTATTTT.

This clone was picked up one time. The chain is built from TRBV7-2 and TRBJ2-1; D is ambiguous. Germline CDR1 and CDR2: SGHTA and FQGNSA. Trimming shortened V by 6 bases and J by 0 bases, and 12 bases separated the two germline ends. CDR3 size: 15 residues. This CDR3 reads CASRPDTSSYNEQFF. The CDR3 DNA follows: TGTGCCAGCAGACCTGACACGAGCTCCTACAATGAGCAGTTCTTC.

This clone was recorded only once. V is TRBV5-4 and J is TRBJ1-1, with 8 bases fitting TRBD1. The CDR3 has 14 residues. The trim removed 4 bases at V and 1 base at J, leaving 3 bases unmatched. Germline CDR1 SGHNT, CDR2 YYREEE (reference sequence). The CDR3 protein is CASSPGQANTEAFF. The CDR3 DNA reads TGTGCCAGCAGCCCGGGACAGGCGAACACTGAAGCTTTCTTT.